The 5 T cell receptor beta chains reported below all come from one sample, sequenced in a study of long-term antiretroviral therapy in people with HIV. Survey level was the resolution at which the v3.0 immunoSEQ assay ran. The protocol was immunoSEQ multiplex PCR, while the TCRdb copy is restricted to in-frame clones and leaves out a portion. The repertoire includes tens of thousands of clones, 65% to 90% of them detected once, and 3.5% to 5.5% sits in the top ten. The starting material was unsorted PBMCs, obtained roughly 3.3 years after starting antiretroviral therapy. The origin of the receptors is a man aged 18 to 30 with HIV.

The chain carries TRBV21-1 and TRBJ1-2; TRBD1 reflects the table's D call only, with no check against the DNA. TRBV21-1 is a pseudogene locus. CDR3 size: 16 residues. CDR3 DNA: TGTGCCAGCAGCAAAGGAGACAGGCCCAGGAGGTATGGCTACACCTTC. Protein sequence: CASSKGDRPRRYGYTF.

This sequence joins TRBV7-9 and TRBJ1-3; D is uncertain. The CDR3 spans 18 residues. CDR1 and CDR2 from the germline V gene are SEHNR and FQNEAQ (reference sequence). The V end lost 5 bases, the J end lost 0 bases, and 20 bases lay between the germline ends. The CDR3 region has the DNA TGTGCCAGCAGCATTGGACCTAAGATCTTGGACTCTGGAAACACCATATATTTT. Translation gives CASSIGPKILDSGNTIYF.

The table lists this clone with a count of one. The V gene is TRBV27, the J gene TRBJ1-1; D not certain. Germline CDR1 reads MNHEY; CDR2 reads SMNVEV (reference sequence). Trimming cost V 7 bases and J 3 bases, with 18 bases left between them. This CDR3 region has 15 residues. The chain's CDR3 is CASKNSGGWHTEAFF. For the CDR3, the DNA is TGTGCCAGCAAAAACTCCGGCGGGTGGCACACTGAAGCTTTCTTT.

The J gene is TRBJ2-1, the V gene TRBV9; no definite D call. Germline CDR1 reads SGDLS; CDR2 reads YYNGEE. The CDR3 totals 14 residues. Trimming left V 3 bases short and J 0 bases short, with 7 bases between. The CDR3 bases are TGTGCCAGCAGCGCCGACTCCTCCTACAATGAGCAGTTCTTC. It is translated as CASSADSSYNEQFF.

The V call is TRBV7-6, the J call TRBJ2-7; D gene uncertain. The CDR3 contains 13 residues. Trimming stripped 1 base from V and 1 base from J, with 5 bases between. The V gene's germline CDR1 is SGHVS and CDR2 FNYEAQ. The CDR3 sequence is CASSLDGSYEQYF. DNA of the CDR3: TGTGCCAGCAGCTTAGACGGATCCTACGAGCAGTACTTC.